This is a list of T cell receptor beta chains from one sample in a study of T-cell memory formation after mild COVID-19. MiXCR was run by TCRdb on the 5' RACE reads, yielding one entry per CDR3 protein. The sample has approximately 400,000 distinct CDR3 sequences, roughly 18% seen once. Sequencing was carried out using PBMCs or a T cell subset sorted from them (not recorded which). The receptors here all came from a man aged 18 to 29 who had mild COVID-19 (a few samples of this study predate the infection). Cell type and time point are not known. Both conserved end residues are part of each CDR3. D genes are given only for firm matches. Part of the rows lack a size; the others show once, few, many or a class for expanded clones.

clone_size: many
cdr3_length: 14
j_call: TRBJ2-2
v_call: TRBV24-1
d_call: .
cdr3_nt: TGTGCCACCAGTGACCACGACAGGACCGGGGAGCTGTTTTTT
cdr3_aa: CATSDHDRTGELFF

clone_size: few
cdr3_length: 13
j_call: TRBJ1-6
v_call: TRBV2
d_call: TRBD1
cdr3_nt: TGTGCCAGCGGCGACAGGGGCGAATCACCCCTCCACTTT
cdr3_aa: CASGDRGESPLHF

clone_size: .
cdr3_length: 16
j_call: TRBJ2-1
v_call: TRBV7-8
d_call: .
cdr3_nt: TGTGCCAGCACCTTAGACGGCTCCGGCCCCTACAATGAGCAGTTCTTC
cdr3_aa: CASTLDGSGPYNEQFF

clone_size: .
cdr3_length: 15
j_call: TRBJ1-1
v_call: TRBV20-1
d_call: TRBD1
cdr3_nt: TGCAGTGCTAGATCTTCAGGACAGGGGGCCACTGAAGCTTTCTTT
cdr3_aa: CSARSSGQGATEAFF

clone_size: few
cdr3_length: 16
j_call: TRBJ2-3
v_call: TRBV18
d_call: TRBD2
cdr3_nt: TGTGCCAGCACCTCCCGGACTAGCGGGTCCACAGATACGCAGTATTTT
cdr3_aa: CASTSRTSGSTDTQYF

clone_size: .
cdr3_length: 12
j_call: TRBJ1-1
v_call: TRBV20-1
d_call: TRBD1
cdr3_nt: TGCAGTGCTAGGGATCTATGGACAGGGCACTTCTTT
cdr3_aa: CSARDLWTGHFF

clone_size: few
cdr3_length: 14
j_call: TRBJ2-7
v_call: TRBV30
d_call: .
cdr3_nt: TGTGCCTGGAGTCCCGGACGGCACTCCTACGAGCAGTACTTC
cdr3_aa: CAWSPGRHSYEQYF

clone_size: few
cdr3_length: 15
j_call: TRBJ2-3
v_call: TRBV27
d_call: .
cdr3_nt: TGTGCCAGCAGTTTAGGGGGCTCATGGGGAGATACGCAGTATTTT
cdr3_aa: CASSLGGSWGDTQYF

clone_size: few
cdr3_length: 17
j_call: TRBJ1-4
v_call: TRBV4-3
d_call: TRBD1
cdr3_nt: TGCGCCAGCAGCCAGTCCTATCGCCGGACAGGGGACGAAAAACTGTTTTTT
cdr3_aa: CASSQSYRRTGDEKLFF

clone_size: few
cdr3_length: 14
j_call: TRBJ1-1
v_call: TRBV4-1
d_call: .
cdr3_nt: TGCGCCAGCAGTTGGGATGTAGGGAACACTGAAGCTTTCTTT
cdr3_aa: CASSWDVGNTEAFF

clone_size: .
cdr3_length: 15
j_call: TRBJ2-1
v_call: TRBV2
d_call: TRBD2
cdr3_nt: TGTGCCAGCAGTGCCGGGACTAGCGGATACAATGAGCAGTTCTTC
cdr3_aa: CASSAGTSGYNEQFF

clone_size: .
cdr3_length: 15
j_call: TRBJ2-1
v_call: TRBV6-6
d_call: TRBD1
cdr3_nt: TGTGCCAGCAGAAACGGACAGGGAACTTACAATGAGCAGTTCTTC
cdr3_aa: CASRNGQGTYNEQFF

clone_size: few
cdr3_length: 17
j_call: TRBJ2-2
v_call: TRBV6-1
d_call: TRBD2
cdr3_nt: TGTGCCAGCAGTCCCCGGTCGGGGGGTAGTAGCACCGGGGAGCTGTTTTTT
cdr3_aa: CASSPRSGGSSTGELFF

clone_size: few
cdr3_length: 15
j_call: TRBJ1-1
v_call: TRBV7-2
d_call: .
cdr3_nt: TGTGCCAGCAGCTTAGCGGGGGGGCGTCGCTCTGAAGCTTTCTTT
cdr3_aa: CASSLAGGRRSEAFF

clone_size: few
cdr3_length: 14
j_call: TRBJ1-4
v_call: TRBV12-3/TRBV12-4
d_call: .
cdr3_nt: TGTGCCAGCAGTTTGCATGCAACTAATGAAAAACTGTTTTTT
cdr3_aa: CASSLHATNEKLFF

clone_size: few
cdr3_length: 16
j_call: TRBJ2-3
v_call: TRBV18
d_call: TRBD2
cdr3_nt: TGTGCCAGCTCACCCTTAACTAGCGGGGGAGGAGATACGCAGTATTTT
cdr3_aa: CASSPLTSGGGDTQYF

clone_size: many
cdr3_length: 12
j_call: TRBJ1-6
v_call: TRBV3-1
d_call: .
cdr3_nt: TGTGCCAGCAGCTTCACGCAGCGGGACCTAAACTTT
cdr3_aa: CASSFTQRDLNF

clone_size: .
cdr3_length: 16
j_call: TRBJ2-2
v_call: TRBV4-1
d_call: .
cdr3_nt: TGCGCCAGCAGCCAAGAAGCTAGCTACTACACCGGGGAGCTGTTTTTT
cdr3_aa: CASSQEASYYTGELFF

clone_size: .
cdr3_length: 13
j_call: TRBJ1-2
v_call: TRBV20-1
d_call: .
cdr3_nt: TGCAGTGCCCGCAGACAGGCCAGCTATGGCTACACCTTC
cdr3_aa: CSARRQASYGYTF

clone_size: .
cdr3_length: 16
j_call: TRBJ1-2
v_call: TRBV6-6
d_call: TRBD1
cdr3_nt: TGTGCCAGCAGTTACCCACACAGGGGGGAATTTGTAGGCTACACCTTC
cdr3_aa: CASSYPHRGEFVGYTF

clone_size: few
cdr3_length: 17
j_call: TRBJ2-1
v_call: TRBV7-3
d_call: TRBD2
cdr3_nt: TGTGCCAGCAGCTTAAGTCCCCTAGCGGGGGGTTTCGGTGAGCAGTTCTTC
cdr3_aa: CASSLSPLAGGFGEQFF

clone_size: .
cdr3_length: 16
j_call: TRBJ2-1
v_call: TRBV15
d_call: TRBD2
cdr3_nt: TGTGCCACCAGCAGAGTACCCGGACTAGCGGGGGTCGAGCAGTTCTTC
cdr3_aa: CATSRVPGLAGVEQFF

clone_size: .
cdr3_length: 15
j_call: TRBJ2-3
v_call: TRBV20-1
d_call: .
cdr3_nt: TGCAGTGCTAGAGCTCGACTAGTAGGCACAGATACGCAGTATTTT
cdr3_aa: CSARARLVGTDTQYF

clone_size: .
cdr3_length: 16
j_call: TRBJ2-7
v_call: TRBV7-2
d_call: TRBD1
cdr3_nt: TGTGCCAGCAGCTGGAACACCGGGACAGGGGGTTCCGAGCAGTACTTC
cdr3_aa: CASSWNTGTGGSEQYF

clone_size: few
cdr3_length: 15
j_call: TRBJ2-1
v_call: TRBV6-5
d_call: TRBD2
cdr3_nt: TGTGCCAGCAGTTACGAGACTAGCGGGGGATTTGAGCAGTTCTTC
cdr3_aa: CASSYETSGGFEQFF

clone_size: .
cdr3_length: 15
j_call: TRBJ2-1
v_call: TRBV6-2/TRBV6-3
d_call: TRBD1
cdr3_nt: TGTGCCACCCGATATTCCGGGACAGCCCACAATGAGCAGTTCTTC
cdr3_aa: CATRYSGTAHNEQFF

clone_size: .
cdr3_length: 16
j_call: TRBJ1-2
v_call: TRBV4-3
d_call: .
cdr3_nt: TGCGCCAGCAGCCAAGCAAACGGGGGCAATAACTATGGCTACACCTTC
cdr3_aa: CASSQANGGNNYGYTF

clone_size: few
cdr3_length: 14
j_call: TRBJ2-1
v_call: TRBV10-3
d_call: .
cdr3_nt: TGTGCCATCAGTGAGCGGGGGACCTACAATGAGCAGTTCTTC
cdr3_aa: CAISERGTYNEQFF

clone_size: few
cdr3_length: 13
j_call: TRBJ1-1
v_call: TRBV3-1
d_call: TRBD1
cdr3_nt: TGTGCCAGCAGCCAAGAGGGGGGACAGGGTGCTTTCTTT
cdr3_aa: CASSQEGGQGAFF